The text below deals with one T cell receptor beta chain. These data originate in a study of regulatory T cells in long-lasting Graves disease. Study summary: It was over 5 years of antithyroid drugs, with positive TSH receptor antibodies, that meant persistent Graves' disease.

V lost 2 bases and J 3 bases, leaving 4 bases between the germline ends. The V gene's germline CDR1 is SNHLY and CDR2 FYNNEI. CDR3 length: 13 amino acids. iRepertoire HTBI primers and Arm-PCR of CDR3 regions built TCR beta libraries. TCRdb fed the multiplex PCR reads into MiXCR, producing one record per CDR3 protein. Of about 420,000 distinct CDR3 sequences in the sample, about 20% were seen once. Time point reported: persistent/refractory GD, antithyroid drugs over 5 years with positive TRAb. The TCR library used RNA extracted from PBMCs. This chain joins TRBV2 and TRBJ2-2, with unresolved D. Source: peripheral blood mononuclear cells (PBMCs), taken when the disease was refractory, from a patient treated with antithyroid drugs. The sequence came from a female donor with Graves disease. The CDR3 sequence is CASSESHTGELFF. The CDR3 coding sequence is TGTGCCAGCAGTGAATCTCACACCGGGGAGCTGTTTTTT.